This paragraph reports one T cell receptor (beta chain). These data originate in a study of control samples from healthy donors and cancer patients. Using immunoSEQ multiplex PCR, the repertoire was profiled, and TCRdb retains in-frame clones only, with some absent. The table has about 150,000 clones, over 85% seen once; the top ten hold less than 6%. CDR1 and CDR2 from the germline V gene are LNHDA and SQIVND (reference sequence). This CDR3 contains 13 residues. V lost 4 bases to trimming and J lost 1 base, with 7 bases between them. The chain carries TRBV19 and TRBJ1-1, with D hard to call. Sample: blood. This TCR came from a man aged 18 to 29 in good health. CDR3 in DNA: TGTGCCAGTAGTACTCAAGGGAACACTGAAGCTTTCTTT. This encodes CASSTQGNTEAFF. Based on the CDR3 plus reference TRBV19 and TRBJ1-1, the full variable domain is DGGITQSPKYLFRKEGQNVTLSCEQNLNHDAMYWYRQDPGQGLRLIYYSQIVNDFQKGDIAEGYSVSREKKESFPLTVTSAQKNPTAFYLCASSTQGNTEAFFGQGTRLTVV.